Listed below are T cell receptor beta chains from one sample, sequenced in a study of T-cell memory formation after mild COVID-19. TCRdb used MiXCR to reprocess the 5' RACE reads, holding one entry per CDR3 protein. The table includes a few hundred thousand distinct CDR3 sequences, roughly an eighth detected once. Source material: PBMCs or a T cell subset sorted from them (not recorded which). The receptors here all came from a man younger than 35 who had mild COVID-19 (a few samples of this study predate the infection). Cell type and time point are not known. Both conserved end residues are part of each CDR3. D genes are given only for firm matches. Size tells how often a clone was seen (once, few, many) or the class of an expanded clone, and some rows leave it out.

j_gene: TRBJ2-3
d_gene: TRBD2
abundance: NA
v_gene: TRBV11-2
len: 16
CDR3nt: TGTGCCAGCAGCTTAGACGGGGGGGGGCCCACAGATACGCAGTATTTT
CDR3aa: CASSLDGGGPTDTQYF

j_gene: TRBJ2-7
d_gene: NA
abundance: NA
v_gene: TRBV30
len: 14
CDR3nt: TGTGCCTGGAGTGTACGTTGGGGGGTCTACGAGCAGTACTTC
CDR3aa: CAWSVRWGVYEQYF

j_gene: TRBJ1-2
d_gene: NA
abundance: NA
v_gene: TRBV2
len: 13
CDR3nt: TGTGCCAGCCTCCCCGGGACACGCTATGGCTACACCTTC
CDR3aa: CASLPGTRYGYTF

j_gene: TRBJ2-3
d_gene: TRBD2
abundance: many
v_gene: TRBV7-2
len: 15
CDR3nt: TGTGCCAGCAGCACCCGAAACGGGGGGGCTGATACGCAGTATTTT
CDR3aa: CASSTRNGGADTQYF

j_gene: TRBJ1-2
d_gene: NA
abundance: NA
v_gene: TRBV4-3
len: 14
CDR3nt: TGCGCCAGCAGCCAAGATCGGGCGGTCTATGGCTACACCTTC
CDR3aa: CASSQDRAVYGYTF

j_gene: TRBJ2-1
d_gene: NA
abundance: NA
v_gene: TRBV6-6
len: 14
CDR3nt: TGTGCCAGCAAATTTACGGGGGCCGACAATGAGCAGTTCTTC
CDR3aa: CASKFTGADNEQFF

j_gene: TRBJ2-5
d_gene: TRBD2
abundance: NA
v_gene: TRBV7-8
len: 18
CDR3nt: TGTGCCAGCAGCCAACGACTAGCGGGGGGACCTGCCCAAGAGACCCAGTACTTC
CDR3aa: CASSQRLAGGPAQETQYF

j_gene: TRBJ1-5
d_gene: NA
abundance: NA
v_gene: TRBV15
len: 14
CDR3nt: TGTGCCACCAGCGGATCGACGGGAAATCAGCCCCAGCATTTT
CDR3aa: CATSGSTGNQPQHF

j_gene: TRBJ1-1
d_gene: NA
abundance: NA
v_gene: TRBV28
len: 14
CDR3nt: TGTGCCAGCAGTTTTTTGGGGGGCGGCACTGAAGCTTTCTTT
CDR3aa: CASSFLGGGTEAFF

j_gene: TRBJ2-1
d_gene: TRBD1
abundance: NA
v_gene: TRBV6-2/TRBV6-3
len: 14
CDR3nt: TGTGCCAGCATCCCAGGGGGCCTTTCCAATGAGCAGTTCTTC
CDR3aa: CASIPGGLSNEQFF

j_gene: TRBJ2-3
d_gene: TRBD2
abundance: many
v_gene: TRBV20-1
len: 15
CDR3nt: TGCAGTGCTAGAAGGTTGCGGGGGGCCACAGATACGCAGTATTTT
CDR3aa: CSARRLRGATDTQYF

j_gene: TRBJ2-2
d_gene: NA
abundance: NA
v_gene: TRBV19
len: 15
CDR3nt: TGTGCCAGTACTTGGGACATGGGGAACACCGGGGAGCTGTTTTTT
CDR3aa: CASTWDMGNTGELFF

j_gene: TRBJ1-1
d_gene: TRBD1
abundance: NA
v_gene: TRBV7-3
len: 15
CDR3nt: TGTGCCAGCAGCTCGACACAGGGGAGGTGGACTGAAGCTTTCTTT
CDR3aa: CASSSTQGRWTEAFF

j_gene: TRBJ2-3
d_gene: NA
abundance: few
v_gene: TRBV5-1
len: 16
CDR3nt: TGCGCCAGCAGCTTGGGGGACACACAACACACAGATACGCAGTATTTT
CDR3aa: CASSLGDTQHTDTQYF

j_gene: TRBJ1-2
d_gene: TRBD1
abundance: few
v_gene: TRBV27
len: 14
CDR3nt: TGTGCCAGCAGTGGAGAACAGGGGAACTATGGCTACACCTTC
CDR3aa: CASSGEQGNYGYTF

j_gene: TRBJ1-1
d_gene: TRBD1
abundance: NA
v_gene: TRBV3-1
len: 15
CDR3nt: TGTGCCAGCAGCCCTCGACAGGGACAAAGCTCTGAAGCTTTCTTT
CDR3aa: CASSPRQGQSSEAFF